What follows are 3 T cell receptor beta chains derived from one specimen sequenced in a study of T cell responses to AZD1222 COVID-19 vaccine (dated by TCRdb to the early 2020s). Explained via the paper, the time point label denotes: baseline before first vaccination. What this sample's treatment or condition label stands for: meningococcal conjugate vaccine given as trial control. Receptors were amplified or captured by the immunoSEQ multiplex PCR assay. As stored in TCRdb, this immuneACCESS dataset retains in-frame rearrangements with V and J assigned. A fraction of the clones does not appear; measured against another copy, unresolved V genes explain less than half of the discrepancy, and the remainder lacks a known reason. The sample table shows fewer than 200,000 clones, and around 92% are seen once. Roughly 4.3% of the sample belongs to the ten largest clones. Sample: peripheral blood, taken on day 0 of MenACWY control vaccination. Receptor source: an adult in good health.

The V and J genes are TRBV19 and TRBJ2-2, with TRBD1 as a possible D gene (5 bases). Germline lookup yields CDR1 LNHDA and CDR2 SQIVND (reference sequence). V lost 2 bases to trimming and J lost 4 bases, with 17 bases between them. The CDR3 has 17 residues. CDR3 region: CASSIYHPGQTTGELFF. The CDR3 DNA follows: TGTGCCAGTAGTATATATCATCCAGGGCAGACCACCGGGGAGCTGTTTTTT.

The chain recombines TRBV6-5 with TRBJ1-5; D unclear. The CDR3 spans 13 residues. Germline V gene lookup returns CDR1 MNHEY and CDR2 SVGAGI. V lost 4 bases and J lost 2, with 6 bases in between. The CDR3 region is CASSFGRNQPQHF. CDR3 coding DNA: TGTGCCAGCAGTTTTGGTCGCAATCAGCCCCAGCATTTT.

CDR3 sequence reads: CASSGAGVGTEAFF. Written as DNA, the CDR3 is TGCGCCAGCAGCGGGGCAGGGGTAGGGACTGAAGCTTTCTTT. The chain employs TRBV5-1 and TRBJ1-1; weak D call: TRBD1 (6 bases). V dropped 4 bases and J dropped 5 bases, with 15 bases sitting between them. Germline V gene sequence: CDR1 SGHRS, CDR2 YFSETQ. The CDR3 totals 14 residues.